These T cell receptor beta chains were read from a single sample in a study of shared clonotypes between healthy human individuals. Profiling relied on immunoSEQ multiplex PCR, and the TCRdb table lists in-frame clones only, not all of them. The table includes around 2,000,000 clones, roughly 96% detected once. The sequenced sample was naive CD4+ T cells sorted from blood. Receptors were obtained from a man between 18 and 35 years old in good health. Each CDR3 is given with its conserved first and last residue. A D gene is named only where the DNA matches it firmly. Only part of the rows carry a size: once, few, many, or a class if the clone is expanded.

D: .; J: TRBJ2-1; V: TRBV15; size: .; DNA: TGTGCCACCAGCCCCGGCGTAATAGGGAATGAGCAGTTCTTC; CDR3: CATSPGVIGNEQFF
D: TRBD2; J: TRBJ2-2; V: TRBV6-5; size: .; DNA: TGTGCCAGCAGTTACGGAGCGGGAGGGCCCATCGGGGAGCTGTTTTTT; CDR3: CASSYGAGGPIGELFF
D: TRBD1; J: TRBJ1-5; V: TRBV6-1; size: .; DNA: TGTGCCAGCAGTGGACAGGGGGGTGGCTATCAGCCCCAGCATTTT; CDR3: CASSGQGGGYQPQHF
D: .; J: TRBJ2-1; V: TRBV7-9; size: .; DNA: TGTGCCAGCAGCCTAGTACGGGGGGCCCCCTACAATGAGCAGTTCTTC; CDR3: CASSLVRGAPYNEQFF
D: .; J: TRBJ1-1; V: TRBV28; size: .; DNA: TGTGCCACCCGTGAAGCGGGCGGGAACACTGAAGCTTTCTTT; CDR3: CATREAGGNTEAFF
D: .; J: TRBJ2-7; V: TRBV18; size: .; DNA: TGTGCCAGCTCACCTAATCAGGCGCGAGAGCAGTACTTC; CDR3: CASSPNQAREQYF
D: .; J: TRBJ2-3; V: TRBV7-9; size: .; DNA: TGTGCCAGCAACCAACTTCTCGGGGGAAGCGGCACAGATACGCAGTATTTT; CDR3: CASNQLLGGSGTDTQYF
D: .; J: TRBJ2-7; V: TRBV5-4; size: once; DNA: TGTGCCAGCGGCCAGGGAATGGGCGAGCAGTACTTC; CDR3: CASGQGMGEQYF
D: .; J: TRBJ2-3; V: TRBV5-1; size: .; DNA: TGCGCCAGCAGCTTGGCCGGGACGAGCACAGATACGCAGTATTTT; CDR3: CASSLAGTSTDTQYF
D: .; J: TRBJ2-1; V: TRBV10-3; size: .; DNA: TGTGCCATCAGTGAGCTGAATGAGCAGTTCTTC; CDR3: CAISELNEQFF
D: .; J: TRBJ2-1; V: TRBV19; size: once; DNA: TGTGCCAGTAGCACAGGATACAATTACAATGAGCAGTTCTTC; CDR3: CASSTGYNYNEQFF
D: TRBD2; J: TRBJ2-1; V: TRBV9; size: .; DNA: TGTGCCAGCAGCGTAGGGACTAGCGGGAGGACCGACAATGAGCAGTTCTTC; CDR3: CASSVGTSGRTDNEQFF
D: TRBD1; J: TRBJ2-3; V: TRBV5-1; size: .; DNA: TGCGCCAGCAGCCGGGACAGTAGTACAGATACGCAGTATTTT; CDR3: CASSRDSSTDTQYF
D: TRBD2; J: TRBJ2-1; V: TRBV10-3; size: .; DNA: TGTGCCATCAGTGGGGCAAGCGGGACCAGCTCCTACAATGAGCAGTTCTTC; CDR3: CAISGASGTSSYNEQFF
D: .; J: TRBJ2-7; V: TRBV10-2; size: .; DNA: TGCGCCAGCACCAATGACTACGAGCAGTACTTC; CDR3: CASTNDYEQYF
D: .; J: TRBJ1-2; V: TRBV6-5; size: .; DNA: TGTGCCAGCAGTACTAGGGACGGAAACTATGGCTACACCTTC; CDR3: CASSTRDGNYGYTF
D: .; J: TRBJ2-1; V: TRBV6-6; size: .; DNA: TGTGCCAGCAGTTACGTAACGGGGGAATACAATGAGCAGTTCTTC; CDR3: CASSYVTGEYNEQFF